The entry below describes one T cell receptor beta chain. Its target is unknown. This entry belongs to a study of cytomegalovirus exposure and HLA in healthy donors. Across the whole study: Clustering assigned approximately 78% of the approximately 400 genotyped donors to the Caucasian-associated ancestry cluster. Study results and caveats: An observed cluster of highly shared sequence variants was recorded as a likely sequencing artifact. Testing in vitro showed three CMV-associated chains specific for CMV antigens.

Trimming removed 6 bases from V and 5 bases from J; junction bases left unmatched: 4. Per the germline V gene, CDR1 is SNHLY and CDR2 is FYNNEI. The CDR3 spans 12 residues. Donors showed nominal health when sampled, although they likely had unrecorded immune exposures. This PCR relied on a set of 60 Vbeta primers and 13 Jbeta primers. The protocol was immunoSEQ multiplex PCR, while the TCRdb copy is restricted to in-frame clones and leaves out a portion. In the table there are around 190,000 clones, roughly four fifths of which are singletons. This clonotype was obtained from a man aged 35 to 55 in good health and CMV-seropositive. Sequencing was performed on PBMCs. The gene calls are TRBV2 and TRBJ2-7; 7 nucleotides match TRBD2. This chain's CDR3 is CASRGRVNEQYF. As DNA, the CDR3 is TGTGCCAGCAGGGGGAGGGTCAACGAGCAGTACTTC.